Shown below are 30 T cell receptor beta chains from a single sample sequenced in a study of early stage breast cancer tumors. Data came from immunoSEQ multiplex PCR; TCRdb stores just in-frame clones and leaves some out. The sample carries about 41,000 clones, 70% to 80% recorded once. Sequenced input: blood. The receptors derive from a person aged 50-59 years with breast cancer.

This clone was counted only a few times. The CDR3 nucleotides are TGTGCCAGCAGCTCCGGGAGCCTACACACCGGGGAGCTGTTTTTT. It is translated as CASSSGSLHTGELFF. The rearrangement links TRBV25-1 to TRBJ2-2, with a weak D call TRBD2 (6 bases). This CDR3 has 15 residues. With 6 bases removed from V and 3 bases from J, the gap between germline ends came to 14 bases. The germline V gene has CDR1 MGHDK and CDR2 SYGVNS.

The chain uses TRBV29-1 and TRBJ2-3; D possibly corresponds to TRBD1 (5 bases). Germline CDR1 SQVTM, CDR2 ANQGSEA. V was clipped by 7 bases and J by 5 bases, with 16 bases between them. This CDR3 has 13 amino acids. In DNA, the CDR3 is TGCAGCGCTATGACAGTGCTAGGAGATACGCAGTATTTT. It is translated as CSAMTVLGDTQYF.

This clone is a singleton in its sample. This rearrangement joins TRBV4-2 to TRBJ2-1; 8 bases align to TRBD2. The junction had 11 bases not matched to a gene; V was cut back by 0 bases and J by 7 bases. The CDR3 loop spans 17 amino acids. CDR1 and CDR2 from the germline V gene are LGHNA and YNFKEQ. CDR3 in amino acids: CASSQDYSGGAGNEQFF. As DNA, the CDR3 is TGTGCCAGCAGCCAAGATTATTCCGGGGGGGCGGGGAATGAGCAGTTCTTC.

J is TRBJ2-3 and V is TRBV7-9; D is perhaps TRBD1 (5 bases). V gave up 5 bases and J gave up 2 bases, with 11 bases separating them. The CDR3 totals 14 residues. Germline V gene lookup returns CDR1 SEHNR and CDR2 FQNEAQ (reference sequence). CDR3 amino acids: CASSLGAYTDTQYF. In DNA form, the CDR3 reads TGTGCCAGCAGCCTTGGGGCCTACACAGATACGCAGTATTTT.

This clone was detected a few times. The same CDR3 is also encoded by other DNA sequences in this sample. This chain links TRBV5-1 with TRBJ1-1; D unclear. V was pared by 1 base and J by 1 base, with 5 bases between. The CDR3 spans 13 residues. CDR1 and CDR2 (germline): SGHRS, YFSETQ. CDR3 residues: CASSLKQNTEAFF. DNA of the CDR3: TGCGCCAGCAGCTTGAAACAGAACACTGAAGCTTTCTTT.

The chain is built from TRBV19 and TRBJ2-1; 9 nucleotides line up with TRBD1. The CDR3 totals 16 residues. The V gene's germline CDR1 is LNHDA and CDR2 SQIVND (reference sequence). The J segment lost 3 bases and the V segment lost 1 base, leaving 4 bases of the junction unmatched. This chain's CDR3 is CASSIASGQGYNEQFF. For the CDR3, the DNA is TGTGCCAGTAGTATAGCGTCGGGACAGGGCTACAATGAGCAGTTCTTC.

This chain links TRBV10-3 with TRBJ2-1; D is possibly TRBD2 (5 bases). Trimming removed 4 bases from V and 4 bases from J, with 11 bases in between. Looked up from germline, CDR1 is ENHRY and CDR2 is SYGVKD. The CDR3 has 14 residues. In nucleotides, the CDR3 is TGTGCCATCAGTGCCTCGCGGGTTTACAATGAGCAGTTCTTC. It encodes CAISASRVYNEQFF.

The rearrangement joins TRBV5-6 to TRBJ1-3; a weak D match, TRBD1 (6 bases). Per germline, CDR1 SGHDT and CDR2 YYEEEE. This CDR3 comprises 14 residues. Trimming removed 5 bases from V and 1 base from J, with 10 bases in between. This CDR3 reads CASRPRGSGNTIYF. In DNA form, the CDR3 reads TGTGCCAGCAGACCCAGGGGATCTGGAAACACCATATATTTT.

J is TRBJ2-5 and V is TRBV12-5, with 12 nucleotides matching TRBD1. The germline V gene has CDR1 LGHNT and CDR2 FRNRAP. The CDR3 spans 22 residues. J lost 3 bases, V lost 0 bases, and 20 bases had no gene match. The CDR3 here is CASGLVLGGQGANSGKKETQYF. Here the CDR3 DNA reads TGTGCTAGTGGTTTGGTACTGGGGGGACAGGGGGCAAATAGCGGGAAGAAAGAGACCCAGTACTTC.

This clone was recorded a few times. The V gene is TRBV7-8, the J gene TRBJ2-7; TRBD2 matches at 12 bases. The V gene end was trimmed by 0 bases and the J gene end by 4 bases; junction bases not matched to a gene: 7. Germline lookup yields CDR1 SGHVS and CDR2 FQNEAQ. The CDR3 has 17 amino acids. This CDR3 reads CASSLALASGREYEQYF. CDR3 coding DNA: TGTGCCAGCAGCTTAGCGCTGGCTAGCGGGAGGGAGTACGAGCAGTACTTC.

The chain couples TRBV7-9 to TRBJ2-7, with a weak D call TRBD2 (5 bases). Per the germline V gene, CDR1 is SEHNR and CDR2 is FQNEAQ (reference sequence). CDR3 length: 12 residues. Deletions cut 5 bases from V and 7 bases from J, with 12 bases between. This chain's CDR3 is CASSPSGLEQYF. The CDR3 nucleotides are TGTGCCAGCAGCCCCAGTGGACTGGAGCAGTACTTC. The full variable domain, with the rest looked up from reference TRBV7-9 and TRBJ2-7, is DTGVSQNPRHKITKRGQNVTFRCDPISEHNRLYWYRQTLGQGPEFLTYFQNEAQLEKSRLLSDRFSAERPKGSFSTLEIQRTEQGDSAMYLCASSPSGLEQYFGPGTRLTVT.

This sequence joins TRBV11-2 and TRBJ2-3; D is possibly TRBD2 (6 bases). Trimming cost V 1 base and J 0 bases, with 8 bases left between them. The V gene's germline CDR1 is SGHAT and CDR2 FQNNGV. This CDR3 has 15 amino acids. CDR3 in DNA: TGTGCCAGCAGCTTAGGTAGCGGAAGCACAGATACGCAGTATTTT. The encoded protein is CASSLGSGSTDTQYF.

V usage is TRBV30 and J usage is TRBJ2-1; 8 positions agree with TRBD2. Germline V lookup: CDR1 GTSNPN, CDR2 SVGIG (reference sequence). The CDR3 totals 11 residues. Losses at the gene ends were 1 base for V and 16 bases for J; bases not matched to a gene: 6. This chain's CDR3 is CAWSAGGRSFF. The CDR3 DNA reads as TGTGCCTGGAGTGCGGGGGGGCGGAGCTTCTTC.

The CDR3 here is CASSQLAADTQETQYF. CDR3 in DNA: TGCGCCAGCAGTCAATTGGCAGCAGACACCCAAGAGACCCAGTACTTC. The gene calls are TRBV23-1 and TRBJ2-5; D uncertain. TRBV23-1 counts as an open reading frame of uncertain function. This CDR3 region has 16 residues. V shed 1 base and J shed 1 base, with 13 bases lying between them.

The genes are TRBV2 and TRBJ2-4; 11 positions match TRBD2. The V and J ends lost 7 bases and 3 bases, in that order; junction bases with no gene match: 2. CDR1 and CDR2 (germline): SNHLY, FYNNEI. The CDR3 loop spans 14 amino acids. The CDR3 nucleotides read TGTGCCAGCATGGGACTAGCGGACAAAAACATTCAGTACTTC. This translates into CASMGLADKNIQYF.

The gene calls are TRBV9 and TRBJ2-2; D is possibly TRBD2 (6 bases). Trimming shortened V by 6 bases and J by 1 base, and 13 bases separated the two germline ends. The CDR3 sequence is 15 residues long. Germline-derived CDR1 and CDR2 are SGDLS and YYNGEE. For the CDR3, the DNA is TGTGCCAGCAATCCGCCGGGAGAGAACACCGGGGAGCTGTTTTTT. It translates to CASNPPGENTGELFF.

The chain has TRBV11-3 and TRBJ1-2; 8 bases map to TRBD1. Germline CDR1 reads SGHNT; CDR2 reads YENEEA. With V trimmed by 1 base and J by 8 bases, 9 bases remained unmatched. This CDR3 spans 15 amino acids. CDR3 loop: CASSLGLTGGRGYTF. CDR3 nucleotide sequence: TGTGCCAGCAGCTTAGGGCTAACAGGGGGTCGAGGCTACACCTTC.

This chain joins TRBV9 and TRBJ2-1; 10 bases line up with TRBD2. Germline CDR1 and CDR2: SGDLS and YYNGEE. The CDR3 contains 17 residues. V shed 3 bases, J shed 3 bases, and the junction held 9 bases outside the gene matches. This CDR3 is CASSGRTSGEDYNEQFF. CDR3 nucleotide sequence: TGTGCCAGCAGCGGGAGGACTAGCGGAGAAGACTACAATGAGCAGTTCTTC.

This chain's CDR3 is CASSPFRGREETQYF. Written as DNA, the CDR3 is TGTGCCAGCAGCCCCTTCAGGGGGCGCGAGGAGACCCAGTACTTC. The chain combines TRBV28 with TRBJ2-5; 8 bases match TRBD1. Germline V gene lookup returns CDR1 MDHEN and CDR2 SYDVKM. The CDR3 has 15 residues. J gave up 5 bases and V 6 bases, and 11 bases lay outside the gene matches. Combining the CDR3 with reference TRBV28 and TRBJ2-5 gives the whole variable domain DVKVTQSSRYLVKRTGEKVFLECVQDMDHENMFWYRQDPGLGLRLIYFSYDVKMKEKGDIPEGYSVSREKKERFSLILESASTNQTSMYLCASSPFRGREETQYFGPGTRLLVL.

This clone was recorded a few times. The chain recombines TRBV11-3 with TRBJ1-1; TRBD1 aligns across 9 bases. The CDR3 runs to 16 residues. The V and J ends lost 5 bases and 8 bases, in that order; junction bases with no gene match: 15. Germline CDR1 SGHNT, CDR2 YENEEA. CDR3 residues: CASSPQAWTGAFEAFF. The CDR3 nucleotides are TGTGCCAGCAGCCCACAAGCCTGGACAGGGGCCTTCGAAGCTTTCTTT. Supplemented by reference TRBV11-3 and TRBJ1-1, the full variable domain reads EAGVVQSPRYKIIEKKQPVAFWCNPISGHNTLYWYLQNLGQGPELLIRYENEEAVDDSQLPKDRFSAERLKGVDSTLKIQPAELGDSAVYLCASSPQAWTGAFEAFFGQGTRLTVV.

The V gene is TRBV28, the J gene TRBJ2-4; 10 bases are shared with TRBD2. Germline CDR1 reads MDHEN; CDR2 reads SYDVKM. Trimming took 3 bases from V and 1 from J; bases not matched to a gene: 3. The CDR3 spans 16 residues. The CDR3 reads CASSFSGLAAKNIQYF. As DNA, the CDR3 is TGTGCCAGCAGTTTTTCGGGACTAGCGGCCAAAAACATTCAGTACTTC.

The rearrangement uses TRBV19 and TRBJ1-6, with 8 bases aligning to TRBD1. Germline V gives CDR1 LNHDA, CDR2 SQIVND (reference sequence). The CDR3 has 12 residues. The J segment lost 7 bases and the V segment lost 11 bases, leaving 4 bases of the junction unmatched. The CDR3 DNA reads TGTGCCGCGGGACAGGAGAATTCACCCCTCCACTTT. Translated, it gives CAAGQENSPLHF.

The chain recombines TRBV4-3 with TRBJ2-3; 11 nucleotides agree with TRBD2. V lost 4 bases and J lost 2; bases outside the gene matches: 8. The CDR3 has 17 amino acids. Germline V gene sequence: CDR1 LGHNA, CDR2 YSLEER. CDR3 protein: CASSPEPSGGHTDTQYF. For the CDR3, the DNA is TGCGCCAGCAGCCCCGAACCTAGCGGGGGGCACACAGATACGCAGTATTTT.

J is TRBJ1-1 and V is TRBV11-2, with 9 bases matching TRBD1. The CDR3 covers 13 residues. Losses at the gene ends were 11 bases for V and 4 bases for J; bases not matched to a gene: 8. In germline, CDR1 is SGHAT, CDR2 FQNNGV. CDR3 sequence reads: CASRQGVGTEAFF. The CDR3 DNA sequence: TGTGCCTCCAGACAGGGGGTGGGCACTGAAGCTTTCTTT. The variable domain in full, with the rest retrieved from reference TRBV11-2 and TRBJ1-1, is EAGVAQSPRYKIIEKRQSVAFWCNPISGHATLYWYQQILGQGPKLLIQFQNNGVVDDSQLPKDRFSAERLKGVDSTLKIQPAKLEDSAVYLCASRQGVGTEAFFGQGTRLTVV.

The genes are TRBV2 and TRBJ2-3, with a weak D call TRBD1 (6 bases). Germline values: CDR1 SNHLY, CDR2 FYNNEI. This CDR3 is 12 amino acids long. V lost 6 bases, J lost 2 bases, and 6 bases lay in between. This chain's CDR3 is CASRGATDTQYF. The CDR3 DNA reads TGTGCCAGCAGGGGGGCCACAGATACGCAGTATTTT.

J is TRBJ2-5 and V is TRBV5-4, with TRBD2 matching over 9 bases. Germline lookup yields CDR1 SGHNT and CDR2 YYREEE (reference sequence). After removal of 2 bases from V and 4 bases from J, the junction contained 9 bases not matched to a gene. CDR3 length: 16 amino acids. The DNA for the CDR3 is TGTGCCAGCAGCTTAGTCAGCGGGGGGAGGGGAGAGACCCAGTACTTC. It specifies CASSLVSGGRGETQYF.

This chain uses TRBV25-1 with TRBJ2-3; maybe TRBD2 (7 bases). Germline values: CDR1 MGHDK, CDR2 SYGVNS. V lost 3 bases to trimming and J lost 4 bases, with 11 bases between them. This CDR3 contains 14 residues. CDR3 DNA: TGTGCCAGCAGTGAGGGGGGGGGCGCAGATACGCAGTATTTT. Translation: CASSEGGGADTQYF.

This clone was seen only a few times. The chain couples TRBV2 to TRBJ2-7, with D perhaps matching TRBD2 (5 bases). Trimming left V 5 bases short and J 3 bases short, with 14 bases between. The CDR3 sequence is 14 residues long. CDR1 and CDR2 from the germline V gene are SNHLY and FYNNEI. CDR3 nucleotides: TGTGCCAGCAGTTGGGCGGGTCAGAGCTACGAGCAGTACGTC. This codes for CASSWAGQSYEQYV.

V usage is TRBV4-3 and J usage is TRBJ1-2; perhaps TRBD1 as D (5 bases). The CDR3 totals 16 residues. V gave up 4 bases and J gave up 2 bases, with 17 bases separating them. The germline CDR1 and CDR2 sequences are LGHNA and YSLEER. CDR3 nucleotides: TGCGCCAGCAGCCGAAGGATAGGGGAAAGGAACTATGGCTACACCTTC. It encodes CASSRRIGERNYGYTF.

V usage is TRBV2 and J usage is TRBJ2-5, with 8 bases matching TRBD1. V dropped 4 bases and J dropped 5; count of bases not matched to a gene: 6. Germline CDR1 reads SNHLY; CDR2 reads FYNNEI. This CDR3 is 14 amino acids long. The CDR3 loop reads CASSVGQVWETQYF. The CDR3 coding sequence is TGTGCCAGCAGTGTGGGACAGGTGTGGGAGACCCAGTACTTC.